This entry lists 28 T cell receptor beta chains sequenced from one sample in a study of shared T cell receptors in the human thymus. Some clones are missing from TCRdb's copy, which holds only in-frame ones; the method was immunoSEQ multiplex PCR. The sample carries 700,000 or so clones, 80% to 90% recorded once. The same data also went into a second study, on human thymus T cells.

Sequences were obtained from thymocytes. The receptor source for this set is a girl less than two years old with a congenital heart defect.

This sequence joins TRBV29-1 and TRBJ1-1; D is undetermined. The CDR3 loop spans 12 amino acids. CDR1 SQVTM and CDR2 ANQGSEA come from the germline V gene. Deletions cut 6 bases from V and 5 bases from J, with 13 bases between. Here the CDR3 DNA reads TGCAGCGTCGCCCGCGGGTGGACTGAAGCTTTCTTT. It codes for CSVARGWTEAFF.

The CDR3, as DNA: TGCGCCAGCAGCCAGGGAGGGAGACGGACGCTTAACGAGCAGTACTTC. Translation gives CASSQGGRRTLNEQYF. The chain employs TRBV4-3 and TRBJ2-7; 7 nucleotides align to TRBD2. V lost 3 bases and J lost 5; bases outside the gene matches: 13. This CDR3 comprises 16 residues. Germline CDR1 LGHNA, CDR2 YSLEER.

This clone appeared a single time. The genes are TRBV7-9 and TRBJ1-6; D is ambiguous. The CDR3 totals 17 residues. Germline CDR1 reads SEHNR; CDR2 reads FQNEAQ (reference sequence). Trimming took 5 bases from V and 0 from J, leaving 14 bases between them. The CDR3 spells CASSRSPISSYNSPLHF. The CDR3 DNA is TGTGCCAGCAGCCGTTCGCCGATTAGCTCCTATAATTCACCCCTCCACTTT.

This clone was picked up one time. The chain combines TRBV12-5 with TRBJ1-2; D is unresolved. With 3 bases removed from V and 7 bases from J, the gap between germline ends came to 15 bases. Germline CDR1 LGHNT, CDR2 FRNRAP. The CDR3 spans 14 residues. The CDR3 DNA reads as TGTGCTAGTGGTTTCACTCCAGGAAGAAGTGGCTACACCTTC. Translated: CASGFTPGRSGYTF.

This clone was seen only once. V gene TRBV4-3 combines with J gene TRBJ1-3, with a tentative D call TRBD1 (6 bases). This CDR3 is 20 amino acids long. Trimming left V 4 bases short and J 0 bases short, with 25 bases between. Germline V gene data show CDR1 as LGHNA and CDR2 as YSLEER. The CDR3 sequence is CASSREVPWPGHSSGNTIYF. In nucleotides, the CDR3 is TGCGCCAGCAGCCGAGAGGTTCCTTGGCCGGGACATAGCTCTGGAAACACCATATATTTT.

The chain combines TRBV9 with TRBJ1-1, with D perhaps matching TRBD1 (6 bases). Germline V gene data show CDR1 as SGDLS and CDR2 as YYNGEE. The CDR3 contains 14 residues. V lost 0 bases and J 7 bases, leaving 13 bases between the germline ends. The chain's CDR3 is CASSVAQGQIEAFF. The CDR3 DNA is TGTGCCAGCAGCGTAGCTCAGGGGCAGATTGAAGCTTTCTTT.

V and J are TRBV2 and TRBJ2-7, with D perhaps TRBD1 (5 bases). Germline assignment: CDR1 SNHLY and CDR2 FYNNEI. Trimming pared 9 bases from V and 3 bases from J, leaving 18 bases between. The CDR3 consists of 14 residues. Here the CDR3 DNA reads TGTGCCAGTCACCGGCCGTGGCAGGGCTACGAGCAGTACTTC. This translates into CASHRPWQGYEQYF. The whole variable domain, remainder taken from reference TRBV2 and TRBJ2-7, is EPEVTQTPSHQVTQMGQEVILRCVPISNHLYFYWYRQILGQKVEFLVSFYNNEISEKSEIFDDQFSVERPDGSNFTLKIRSTKLEDSAMYFCASHRPWQGYEQYFGPGTRLTVT.

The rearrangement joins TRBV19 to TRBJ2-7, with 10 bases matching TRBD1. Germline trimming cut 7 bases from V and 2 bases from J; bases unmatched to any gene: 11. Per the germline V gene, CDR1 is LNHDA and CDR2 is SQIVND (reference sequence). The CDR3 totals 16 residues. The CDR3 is CASTRWGTGETYEQYF. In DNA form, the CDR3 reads TGTGCCAGTACCAGATGGGGGACAGGGGAAACCTACGAGCAGTACTTC. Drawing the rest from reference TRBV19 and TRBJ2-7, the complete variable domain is DGGITQSPKYLFRKEGQNVTLSCEQNLNHDAMYWYRQDPGQGLRLIYYSQIVNDFQKGDIAEGYSVSREKKESFPLTVTSAQKNPTAFYLCASTRWGTGETYEQYFGPGTRLTVT.

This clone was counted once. The CDR3 spells CASSPSYYTQYF. DNA for the CDR3: TGCGCCAGCAGCCCCTCCTATTATACGCAGTATTTT. This rearrangement joins TRBV5-1 to TRBJ2-3, with D unclear. Looked up from germline, CDR1 is SGHRS and CDR2 is YFSETQ. Trimming shortened V by 4 bases and J by 7 bases, and 10 bases separated the two germline ends. The CDR3 has 12 residues.

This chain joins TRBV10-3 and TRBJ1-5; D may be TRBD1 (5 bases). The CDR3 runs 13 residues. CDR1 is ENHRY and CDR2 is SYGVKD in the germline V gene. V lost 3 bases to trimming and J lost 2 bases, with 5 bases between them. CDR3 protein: CAISDRGNQPQHF. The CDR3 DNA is TGTGCCATCAGTGACAGGGGCAATCAGCCCCAGCATTTT.

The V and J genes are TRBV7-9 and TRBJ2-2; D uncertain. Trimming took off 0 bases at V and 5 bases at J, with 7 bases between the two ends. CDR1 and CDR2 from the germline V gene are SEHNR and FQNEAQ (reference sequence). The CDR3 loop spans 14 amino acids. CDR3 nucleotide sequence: TGTGCCAGCAGCTTAGCATCACAGACCGGGGAGCTGTTTTTT. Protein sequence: CASSLASQTGELFF.

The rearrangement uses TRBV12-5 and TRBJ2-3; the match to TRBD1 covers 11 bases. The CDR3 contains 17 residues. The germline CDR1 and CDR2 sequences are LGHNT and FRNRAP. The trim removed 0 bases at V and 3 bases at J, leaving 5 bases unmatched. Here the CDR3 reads CASGLVLGTGGTDTQYF. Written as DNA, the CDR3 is TGTGCTAGTGGTTTGGTACTCGGGACAGGGGGAACAGATACGCAGTATTTT.

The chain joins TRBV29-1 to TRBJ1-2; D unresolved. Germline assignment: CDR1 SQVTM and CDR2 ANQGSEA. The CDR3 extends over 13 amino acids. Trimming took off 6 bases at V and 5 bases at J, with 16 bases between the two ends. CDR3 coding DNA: TGCAGCGTGTTGGGAGGGCCGAGATATGGCTACACCTTC. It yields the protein CSVLGGPRYGYTF.

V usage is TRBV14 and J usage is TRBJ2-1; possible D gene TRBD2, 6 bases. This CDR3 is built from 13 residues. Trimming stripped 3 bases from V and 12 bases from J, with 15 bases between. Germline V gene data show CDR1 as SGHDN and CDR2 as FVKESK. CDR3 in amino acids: CASSQEGFLLQFF. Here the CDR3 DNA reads TGTGCCAGCAGCCAGGAGGGGTTCTTACTGCAGTTCTTC.

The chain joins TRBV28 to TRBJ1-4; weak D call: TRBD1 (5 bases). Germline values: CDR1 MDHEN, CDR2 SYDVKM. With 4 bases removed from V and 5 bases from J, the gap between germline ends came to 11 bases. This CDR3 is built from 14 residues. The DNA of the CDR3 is TGTGCCAGCAGTTCTGGGGCCCTAAATGAAAAACTGTTTTTT. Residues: CASSSGALNEKLFF.

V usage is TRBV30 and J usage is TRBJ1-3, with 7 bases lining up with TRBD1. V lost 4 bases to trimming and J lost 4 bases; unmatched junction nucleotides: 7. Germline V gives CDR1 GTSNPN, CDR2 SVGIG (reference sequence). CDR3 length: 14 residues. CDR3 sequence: CAWIPTGQGNTIYF. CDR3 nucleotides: TGTGCCTGGATCCCGACAGGGCAGGGAAACACCATATATTTT.

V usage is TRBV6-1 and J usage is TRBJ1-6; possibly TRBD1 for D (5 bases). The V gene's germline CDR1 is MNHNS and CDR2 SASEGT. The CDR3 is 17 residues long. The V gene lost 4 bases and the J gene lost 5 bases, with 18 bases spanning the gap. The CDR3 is CASSVTVAVTNNSPLHF. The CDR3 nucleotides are TGTGCCAGCAGTGTGACAGTTGCTGTTACTAATAATTCACCCCTCCACTTT.

Here the CDR3 DNA reads TGTGCCAGCAGCACAGGTTACAATGAGCAGTTCTTC. This codes for CASSTGYNEQFF. V and J are TRBV14 and TRBJ2-1; maybe TRBD1 (5 bases). The CDR3 consists of 12 residues. Germline CDR1 is SGHDN and CDR2 is FVKESK. Trimming stripped 5 bases from V and 4 bases from J, with 6 bases between.

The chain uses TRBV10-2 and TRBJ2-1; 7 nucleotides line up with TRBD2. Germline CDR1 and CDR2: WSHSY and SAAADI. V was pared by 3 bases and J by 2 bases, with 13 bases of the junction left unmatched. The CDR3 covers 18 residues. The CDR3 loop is CASSDGTTLPEAYNEQFF. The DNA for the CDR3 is TGCGCCAGCAGTGATGGGACTACCCTCCCCGAAGCCTACAATGAGCAGTTCTTC.

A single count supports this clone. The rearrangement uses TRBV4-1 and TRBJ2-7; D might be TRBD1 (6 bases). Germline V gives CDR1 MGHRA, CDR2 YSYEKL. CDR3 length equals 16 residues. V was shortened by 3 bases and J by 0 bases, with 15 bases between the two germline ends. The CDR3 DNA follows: TGCGCCAGCAGCCATACCCGGACAGCCAGCTCCTACGAGCAGTACTTC. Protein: CASSHTRTASSYEQYF.

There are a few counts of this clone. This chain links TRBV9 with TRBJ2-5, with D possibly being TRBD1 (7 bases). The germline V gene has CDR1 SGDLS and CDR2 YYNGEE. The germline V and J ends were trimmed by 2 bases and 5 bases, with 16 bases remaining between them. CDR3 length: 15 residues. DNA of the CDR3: TGTGCCAGCAGCGTTCAGGGGGGTCGTAGGGAGACCCAGTACTTC. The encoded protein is CASSVQGGRRETQYF. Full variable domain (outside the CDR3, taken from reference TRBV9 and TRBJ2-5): DSGVTQTPKHLITATGQRVTLRCSPRSGDLSVYWYQQSLDQGLQFLIQYYNGEERAKGNILERFSAQQFPDLHSELNLSSLELGDSALYFCASSVQGGRRETQYFGPGTRLLVL.

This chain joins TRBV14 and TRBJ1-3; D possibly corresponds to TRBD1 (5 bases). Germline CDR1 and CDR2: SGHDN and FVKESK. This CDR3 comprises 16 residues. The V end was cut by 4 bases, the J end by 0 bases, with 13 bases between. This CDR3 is CASSRQGGGSGNTIYF. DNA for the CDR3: TGTGCCAGCAGCCGGCAGGGAGGCGGCTCTGGAAACACCATATATTTT.

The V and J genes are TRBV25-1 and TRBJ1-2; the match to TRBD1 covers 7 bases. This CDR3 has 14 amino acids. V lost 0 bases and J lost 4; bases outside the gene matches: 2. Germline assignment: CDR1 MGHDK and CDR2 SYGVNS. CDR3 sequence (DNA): TGTGCCAGCAGTGAATATCCAGGGGGCTATGGCTACACCTTC. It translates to CASSEYPGGYGYTF.

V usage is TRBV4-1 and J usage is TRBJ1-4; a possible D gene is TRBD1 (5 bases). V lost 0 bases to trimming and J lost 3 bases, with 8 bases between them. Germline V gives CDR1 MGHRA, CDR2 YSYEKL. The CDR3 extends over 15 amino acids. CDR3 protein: CASSQEPRANEKLFF. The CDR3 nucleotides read TGCGCCAGCAGCCAAGAGCCCAGGGCTAATGAAAAACTGTTTTTT.

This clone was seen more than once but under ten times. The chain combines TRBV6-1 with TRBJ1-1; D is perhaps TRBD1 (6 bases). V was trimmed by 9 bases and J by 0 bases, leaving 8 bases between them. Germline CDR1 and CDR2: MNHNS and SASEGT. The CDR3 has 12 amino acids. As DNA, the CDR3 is TGTGCCAGTGCAGGGGTGAACACTGAAGCTTTCTTT. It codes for CASAGVNTEAFF.

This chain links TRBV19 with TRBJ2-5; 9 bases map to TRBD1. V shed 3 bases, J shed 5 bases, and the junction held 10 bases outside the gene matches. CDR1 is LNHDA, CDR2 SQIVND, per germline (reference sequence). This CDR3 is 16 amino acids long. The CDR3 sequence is CASSIGVTGGEETQYF. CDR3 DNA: TGTGCCAGTAGTATCGGGGTAACAGGGGGCGAGGAGACCCAGTACTTC. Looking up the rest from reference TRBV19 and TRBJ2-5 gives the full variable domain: DGGITQSPKYLFRKEGQNVTLSCEQNLNHDAMYWYRQDPGQGLRLIYYSQIVNDFQKGDIAEGYSVSREKKESFPLTVTSAQKNPTAFYLCASSIGVTGGEETQYFGPGTRLLVL.

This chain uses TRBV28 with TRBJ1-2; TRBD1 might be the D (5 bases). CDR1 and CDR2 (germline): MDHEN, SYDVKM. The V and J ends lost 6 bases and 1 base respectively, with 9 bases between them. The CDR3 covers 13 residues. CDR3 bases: TGTGCCAGCAGCGGGGGGTATAACTATGGCTACACCTTC. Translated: CASSGGYNYGYTF.

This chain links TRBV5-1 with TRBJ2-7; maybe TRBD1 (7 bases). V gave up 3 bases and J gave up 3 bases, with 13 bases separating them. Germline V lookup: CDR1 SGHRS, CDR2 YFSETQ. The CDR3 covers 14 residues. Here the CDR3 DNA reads TGCGCCAGCAGCTGCGGGGACAGAGACTACGAGCAGTACTTC. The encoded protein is CASSCGDRDYEQYF. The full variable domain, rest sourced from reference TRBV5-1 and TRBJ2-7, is KAGVTQTPRYLIKTRGQQVTLSCSPISGHRSVSWYQQTPGQGLQFLFEYFSETQRNKGNFPGRFSGRQFSNSRSEMNVSTLELGDSALYLCASSCGDRDYEQYFGPGTRLTVT.